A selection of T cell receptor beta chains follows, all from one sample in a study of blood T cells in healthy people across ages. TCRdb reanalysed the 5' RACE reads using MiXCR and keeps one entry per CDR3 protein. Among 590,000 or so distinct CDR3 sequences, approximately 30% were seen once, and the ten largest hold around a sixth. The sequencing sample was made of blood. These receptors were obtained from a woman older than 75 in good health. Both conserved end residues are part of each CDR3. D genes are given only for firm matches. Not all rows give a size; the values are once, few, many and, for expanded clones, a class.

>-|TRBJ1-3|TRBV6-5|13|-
CASSYNSGNTIYF
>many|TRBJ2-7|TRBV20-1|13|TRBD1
CSASGDSWREQYF
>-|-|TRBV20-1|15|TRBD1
CSARDSGQGSHEQYF
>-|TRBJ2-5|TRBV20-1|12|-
CSASVPGETQYF
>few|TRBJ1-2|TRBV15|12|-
CATSSFNYGYTF
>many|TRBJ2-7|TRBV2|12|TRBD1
CASNLDRDEQYF
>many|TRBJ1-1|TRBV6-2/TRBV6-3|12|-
CASSPSGTEAFF
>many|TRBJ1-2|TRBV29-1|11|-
CSVDQGSGYTF
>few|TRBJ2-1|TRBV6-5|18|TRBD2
CASSYLPPSSGGYNEQFF
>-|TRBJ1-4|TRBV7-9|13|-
CASSLESNEKLFF
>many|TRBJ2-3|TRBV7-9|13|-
CASSRYSADTQYF
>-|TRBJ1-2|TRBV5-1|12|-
CASSFDAYGHTF
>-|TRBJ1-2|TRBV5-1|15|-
CASSLVNGMGYGYTF
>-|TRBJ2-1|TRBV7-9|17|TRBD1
CASSSKTGQGAFYEQFF
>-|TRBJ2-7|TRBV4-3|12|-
CASSQVGDEQYF
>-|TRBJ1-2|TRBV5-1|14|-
CASSWERGGSGYTF
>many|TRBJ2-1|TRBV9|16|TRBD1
CASSRPTGTVDNEQFF
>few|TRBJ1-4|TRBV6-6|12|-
CASSRQDEKLFF
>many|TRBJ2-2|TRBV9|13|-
CASSVDPAGELFF
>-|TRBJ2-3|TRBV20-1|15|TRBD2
CSATPGLGRADTQYF
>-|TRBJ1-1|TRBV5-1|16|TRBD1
CASSPGTGGGRSEAFF
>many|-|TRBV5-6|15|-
CASSPSLAGEPEQYF
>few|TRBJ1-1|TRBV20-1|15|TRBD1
CSASLYRGVRTEAFF
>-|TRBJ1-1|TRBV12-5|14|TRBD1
CASGGGQLNTEAFF
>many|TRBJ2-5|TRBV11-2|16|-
CASSSPAAGGLETQYF
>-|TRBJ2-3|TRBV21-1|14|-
CASTRAGAKDTQYF
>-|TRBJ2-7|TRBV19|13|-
CASSIGAYYEQYF
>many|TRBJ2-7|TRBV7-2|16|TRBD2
CASSLVAGGSSYEQYF
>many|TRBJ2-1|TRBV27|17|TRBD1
CATSPRNRGSSVNEQFF
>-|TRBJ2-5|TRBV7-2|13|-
CTTAYKAGETQYF
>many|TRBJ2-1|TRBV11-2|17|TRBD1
CASSTRSSGTGLNEQFF
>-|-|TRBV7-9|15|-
CASSLDTGRLYEQYF
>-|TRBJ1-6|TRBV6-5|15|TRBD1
CASSYSGTVTSPLHF
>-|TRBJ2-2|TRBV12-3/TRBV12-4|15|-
CASSPGHPNTGELFF
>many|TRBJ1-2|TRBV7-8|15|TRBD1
CASSPRQGRHYGYTF
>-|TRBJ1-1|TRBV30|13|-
CAQKNGLSTEAFF
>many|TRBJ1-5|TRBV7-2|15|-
CASSLDAGFYQPQHF
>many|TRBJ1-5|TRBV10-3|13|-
CAISGQHNQPQHF
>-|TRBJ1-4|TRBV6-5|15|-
CAGSYAPGNNEKLFF
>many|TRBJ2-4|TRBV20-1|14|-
CSAPKVLAKNIQYF
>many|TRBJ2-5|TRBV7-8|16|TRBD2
CASSHGGGGTRETQYF